This entry lists 30 T cell receptor beta chains sequenced from one sample in a study of shared clonotypes between healthy human individuals. Profiling relied on immunoSEQ multiplex PCR, and the TCRdb table lists in-frame clones only, not all of them. The sample includes about 1.1 million clones, 77% of them seen just once. Sequenced material: memory CD4+ T cells from PBMCs. Described subset: CD45RA-negative fraction. Receptors originate from a man aged 18 to 30 in good health. Some clones in this sample may be carry-over from other donors' samples.

The chain has TRBV29-1 and TRBJ2-7; maybe TRBD1 (5 bases). Trimming pared 4 bases from V and 6 bases from J, leaving 7 bases between. This CDR3 has 10 amino acids. Looked up from germline, CDR1 is SQVTM and CDR2 is ANQGSEA. CDR3 bases: TGCAGCGTTGCAACAGGCGAGCAGTACTTC. Its translation: CSVATGEQYF.

The rearrangement links TRBV29-1 to TRBJ2-3; a possible D gene is TRBD2 (6 bases). The CDR3 contains 14 residues. Germline V gene data show CDR1 as SQVTM and CDR2 as ANQGSEA. The V and J ends lost 4 bases and 6 bases respectively, with 17 bases between them. CDR3 sequence reads: CSVVGGMVGDTQYF. Here the CDR3 DNA reads TGCAGCGTTGTAGGCGGGATGGTGGGGGATACGCAGTATTTT.

Turning to this clone: Other DNA sequences within the sample encode an identical CDR3. The chain combines TRBV28 with TRBJ1-3, with 7 bases aligning to TRBD1. This CDR3 is built from 15 residues. J was trimmed by 2 bases and V by 1 base; bases with no gene match: 2. Germline-derived CDR1 and CDR2 are MDHEN and SYDVKM. Written as DNA, the CDR3 is TGTGCCAGCAGTTTATTCAGGGGGGCTGGAAACACCATATATTTT. This gives the protein CASSLFRGAGNTIYF.

The chain employs TRBV30 and TRBJ1-2, with TRBD1 as a possible D gene (5 bases). V was cut by 5 bases and J by 10 bases, with 20 bases left in between. This CDR3 is 13 amino acids long. The germline V gene encodes CDR1 GTSNPN and CDR2 SVGIG (reference sequence). The CDR3 here is CAWGGMLGSVYTF. The CDR3 DNA sequence: TGTGCCTGGGGGGGGATGCTGGGTTCGGTCTACACCTTC.

As regards this clone: The junction shows a germline mismatch at one end, possibly a read error. The CDR3 region has the DNA TGCGCCAGCAGCCAAGGGGGGAGGCGGCCCCTCTTC. As protein: CASSQGGRRPLF. The J gene is TRBJ2-1, the V gene TRBV4-1; D may be TRBD2 (6 bases). The length of the CDR3 is 12 residues. Germline V gene lookup returns CDR1 MGHRA and CDR2 YSYEKL.

As concerns this clone: The same CDR3 can be traced to other DNA sequences in this sample. The chain joins TRBV14 to TRBJ1-2; D is undetermined. Germline-derived CDR1 and CDR2 are SGHDN and FVKESK. CDR3 length equals 13 residues. Trimming pared 1 base from V and 1 base from J, leaving 4 bases between. The CDR3 protein is CASSQGVNYGYTF. CDR3 DNA: TGTGCCAGCAGCCAAGGAGTTAACTATGGCTACACCTTC.

To note about this clone: One end of the junction varies from germline; a read error may be responsible. This chain connects TRBV7-2 to TRBJ1-1; D ambiguous. CDR1 and CDR2 from the germline V gene are SGHTA and FQGNSA. The CDR3 loop spans 14 amino acids. CDR3: CAGSQEGMNTEAFF. The CDR3 region has the DNA TGTGCCGGCAGCCAGGAGGGAATGAACACTGAAGCTTTCTTT.

CDR3 amino acids: CASSSKQGNEQYF. The CDR3 region has the DNA TGTGCCAGCAGCTCAAAACAGGGTAACGAGCAGTACTTC. The chain has TRBV5-8 and TRBJ2-7; tentative D call: TRBD1 (6 bases). This CDR3 comprises 13 residues. The germline V gene has CDR1 SGHTS and CDR2 YDEGEE. Trimming removed 3 bases from V and 5 bases from J, with 12 bases in between.

J is TRBJ1-2 and V is TRBV28; perhaps TRBD1 as D (5 bases). Germline V gene sequence: CDR1 MDHEN, CDR2 SYDVKM. The CDR3 is 15 residues long. Deletions cut 5 bases from V and 8 bases from J, with 21 bases between. The CDR3 here is CASSEPGTGKDGYTF. The CDR3 DNA follows: TGTGCCAGCAGTGAACCCGGGACGGGGAAAGACGGCTACACCTTC.

The chain links TRBV7-2 to TRBJ2-7; D not certain. The CDR3 runs 11 residues. Trimming took off 6 bases at V and 5 bases at J, with 8 bases between the two ends. Germline V gene lookup returns CDR1 SGHTA and CDR2 FQGNSA. This CDR3 reads CASSSTNEQYF. CDR3 coding DNA: TGTGCCAGCAGTTCTACTAACGAGCAGTACTTC.

This rearrangement joins TRBV6-6 to TRBJ1-5; D gene uncertain. Trimming cost V 6 bases and J 1 base, with 13 bases left between them. CDR1 and CDR2 from the germline V gene are MNHNY and SVGAGI (reference sequence). The CDR3 is made up of 15 amino acids. CDR3 protein: CASSPSLGSNQPQHF. CDR3 sequence (DNA): TGTGCCAGCAGCCCTAGTTTGGGGAGCAATCAGCCCCAGCATTTT.

This chain joins TRBV5-6 and TRBJ2-7, with D uncertain. The CDR3 consists of 14 residues. The V end was cut by 0 bases, the J end by 5 bases, with 12 bases between. CDR1 SGHDT and CDR2 YYEEEE come from the germline V gene. Here the CDR3 reads CASSLGPTSHEQYF. CDR3 bases: TGTGCCAGCAGCTTGGGCCCCACAAGCCACGAGCAGTACTTC.

The chain is built from TRBV5-1 and TRBJ2-5; 12 bases match TRBD2. This CDR3 has 16 residues. With V trimmed by 7 bases and J by 2 bases, 9 bases remained unmatched. CDR1 and CDR2 from the germline V gene are SGHRS and YFSETQ. As DNA, the CDR3 is TGCGCCAGCCACATCGGACTAGCGGGATATCAAGAGACCCAGTACTTC. It specifies CASHIGLAGYQETQYF.

The rearrangement joins TRBV7-3 to TRBJ2-2, with a weak D call TRBD1 (6 bases). Deletions cut 6 bases from V and 6 bases from J, with 14 bases between. This CDR3 has 14 residues. CDR1 and CDR2 from the germline V gene are SGHTA and FQGTGA. The DNA of the CDR3 is TGTGCCAGCAGGCGGGCCGCAGGGGCCGGGGAGCTGTTTTTT. Translated: CASRRAAGAGELFF.

CDR3 protein: CASSSRQGRYQETQYF. In DNA, the CDR3 is TGTGCCAGCAGCTCCCGACAGGGAAGGTACCAAGAGACCCAGTACTTC. The chain is built from TRBV11-1 and TRBJ2-5; 7 bases agree with TRBD1. Germline values: CDR1 SGHAT, CDR2 FQDESV (reference sequence). CDR3 size: 16 residues. With V trimmed by 4 bases and J by 0 bases, 8 bases remained unmatched.

Worth noting for this clone: The CDR3 does not close with the conserved phenylalanine or tryptophan, likely indicating a read error. J is TRBJ2-3 and V is TRBV7-2, with no clear D. The CDR3 extends over 14 amino acids. Germline-derived CDR1 and CDR2 are SGHTA and FQGNSA. Between the trimmed V and J ends, which lost 0 bases and 5 bases, there was a span of 9 bases. The CDR3 reads CASSLAQYGDTQYL. Written as DNA, the CDR3 is TGTGCCAGCAGCTTAGCGCAGTATGGAGATACGCAGTATCTT.

This clone was seen only a few times. V and J are TRBV10-3 and TRBJ2-7, with unresolved D. The length of the CDR3 is 12 residues. Germline V gene sequence: CDR1 ENHRY, CDR2 SYGVKD. Trimming stripped 4 bases from V and 6 bases from J, with 10 bases between. The CDR3 loop is CAISVQPSEQYF. For the CDR3, the DNA is TGTGCCATCAGTGTGCAGCCGAGCGAGCAGTACTTC.

The chain recombines TRBV5-1 with TRBJ2-6; the D gene is possibly TRBD2 (6 bases). The V end lost 1 base, the J end lost 0 bases, and 11 bases lay between the germline ends. CDR3 length: 17 residues. The germline CDR1 and CDR2 sequences are SGHRS and YFSETQ. The CDR3 coding sequence is TGCGCCAGCAGCTTGCTAGCGCAGAGCTCTGGGGCCAACGTCCTGACTTTC. Amino acid sequence: CASSLLAQSSGANVLTF.

As DNA, the CDR3 is TGTGCCAGCAGCTTATCGAATCTCGGACAAGATACGCAGTATTTT. Protein sequence: CASSLSNLGQDTQYF. This chain joins TRBV7-3 and TRBJ2-3, with D possibly TRBD1 on 5 matching bases. Germline CDR1 reads SGHTA; CDR2 reads FQGTGA. V lost 2 bases, J lost 5 bases, and 14 bases lay in between. The CDR3 is made up of 15 amino acids.

The V and J genes are TRBV19 and TRBJ1-1, with D perhaps matching TRBD1 (6 bases). The germline V gene encodes CDR1 LNHDA and CDR2 SQIVND (reference sequence). The CDR3 spans 16 residues. V lost 8 bases and J lost 3, with 22 bases in between. The CDR3 reads CASPLGPGATDTEAFF. The DNA of the CDR3 is TGTGCCAGTCCCCTGGGGCCGGGGGCGACTGACACTGAAGCTTTCTTT.

CDR3: CASSSLLGRRGGGYTF. Written as DNA, the CDR3 is TGTGCCAGCAGTTCACTCCTAGGACGGCGGGGTGGGGGCTACACCTTC. The chain carries TRBV27 and TRBJ1-2; D uncertain. The CDR3 extends over 16 amino acids. Deletions cut 4 bases from V and 8 bases from J, with 23 bases between. The germline CDR1 and CDR2 sequences are MNHEY and SMNVEV (reference sequence).

This chain uses TRBV28 with TRBJ1-4, with a tentative D call TRBD1 (6 bases). Germline V gene lookup returns CDR1 MDHEN and CDR2 SYDVKM. The CDR3 covers 14 residues. The V gene lost 7 bases and the J gene lost 8 bases, with 17 bases spanning the gap. This chain's CDR3 is CASNLGGAQEKLFF. The DNA for the CDR3 is TGTGCCAGCAACCTAGGGGGGGCGCAGGAAAAACTGTTTTTT.

Of note for this clone: Distinct nucleotide sequences in the sample also encode this CDR3. The rearrangement links TRBV6-1 to TRBJ1-1, with D perhaps matching TRBD1 (6 bases). Per the germline V gene, CDR1 is MNHNS and CDR2 is SASEGT. The ends were cut back, 3 bases at V and 5 bases at J, with 13 bases in the middle. CDR3 length: 14 amino acids. The CDR3 reads CASSERGANTEAFF. The CDR3, as DNA: TGTGCCAGCAGTGAGAGGGGGGCTAATACTGAAGCTTTCTTT.

The genes are TRBV9 and TRBJ1-1; TRBD1 matches 7 bases. Germline CDR1 is SGDLS and CDR2 is YYNGEE. J lost 0 bases, V lost 4 bases, and 9 bases had no gene match. This CDR3 has 16 amino acids. The CDR3 is CASSPRTGTMNTEAFF. The CDR3 DNA reads TGTGCCAGCAGCCCCCGGACAGGAACGATGAACACTGAAGCTTTCTTT.

V usage is TRBV4-1 and J usage is TRBJ1-3; 7 bases match TRBD1. The CDR3 consists of 17 residues. CDR1 is MGHRA, CDR2 YSYEKL, per germline. V was clipped by 4 bases and J by 0 bases; unmatched bases: 9. CDR3 nucleotide sequence: TGCGCCAGCAGCCCGAGGGGGACAGCTTACTCTGGAAACACCATATATTTT. Its translation: CASSPRGTAYSGNTIYF.

This clone is a singleton in its sample. This chain links TRBV18 with TRBJ2-7, with D unresolved. The V gene lost 8 bases and the J gene lost 6 bases, with 17 bases spanning the gap. From germline, CDR1 is KGHSH and CDR2 LQKENI. The CDR3 is made up of 13 amino acids. CDR3 sequence: CASSSNAPLEQYF. CDR3 sequence (DNA): TGTGCCAGCAGTTCGAACGCACCCCTCGAGCAGTACTTC. The full variable domain, in which reference TRBV18 and TRBJ2-7 provide the parts outside the CDR3, is NAGVMQNPRHLVRRRGQEARLRCSPMKGHSHVYWYRQLPEEGLKFMVYLQKENIIDESGMPKERFSAEFPKEGPSILRIQQVVRGDSAAYFCASSSNAPLEQYFGPGTRLTVT.

This clone occurred many times. The CDR3 DNA sequence: TGTGCCAGCAGTCCTCCGACAGCTCAAGAGACCCAGTACTTC. Residues: CASSPPTAQETQYF. The V call is TRBV28, the J call TRBJ2-5; the D gene is possibly TRBD1 (5 bases). The germline V and J ends were trimmed by 5 bases and 2 bases, with 12 bases remaining between them. CDR1 is MDHEN and CDR2 is SYDVKM in the germline V gene. This CDR3 is 14 amino acids long.

J is TRBJ1-2 and V is TRBV2, with 9 bases that match TRBD1. This CDR3 is built from 15 residues. CDR1 SNHLY and CDR2 FYNNEI come from the germline V gene. V lost 6 bases, J lost 6 bases, and 11 bases stayed unmatched. This CDR3 is CASSPGTGISDGYTF. CDR3 DNA: TGTGCCAGCAGCCCCGGGACAGGGATTTCCGATGGCTACACCTTC.

This clone was detected a few times. This chain links TRBV5-4 with TRBJ2-2; D unclear. The CDR3 covers 11 residues. In germline, CDR1 is SGHNT, CDR2 YYREEE (reference sequence). Trimming cost V 4 bases and J 7 bases, with 5 bases left between them. This chain's CDR3 is CASSAGGELFF. CDR3 coding DNA: TGTGCCAGCAGCGCCGGCGGGGAGCTGTTTTTT. The full variable domain, completed using reference TRBV5-4 and TRBJ2-2, is ETGVTQSPTHLIKTRGQQVTLRCSSQSGHNTVSWYQQALGQGPQFIFQYYREEENGRGNFPPRFSGLQFPNYSSELNVNALELDDSALYLCASSAGGELFFGEGSRLTVL.

V and J are TRBV4-3 and TRBJ1-2, with 9 bases lining up with TRBD1. The V and J ends lost 2 bases and 5 bases, in that order; junction bases with no gene match: 9. CDR3 size: 16 residues. CDR1 is LGHNA and CDR2 is YSLEER in the germline V gene. CDR3 amino acids: CASSQFPPGQGYGYTF. The CDR3 DNA is TGCGCCAGCAGCCAATTCCCCCCGGGACAGGGATATGGCTACACCTTC.